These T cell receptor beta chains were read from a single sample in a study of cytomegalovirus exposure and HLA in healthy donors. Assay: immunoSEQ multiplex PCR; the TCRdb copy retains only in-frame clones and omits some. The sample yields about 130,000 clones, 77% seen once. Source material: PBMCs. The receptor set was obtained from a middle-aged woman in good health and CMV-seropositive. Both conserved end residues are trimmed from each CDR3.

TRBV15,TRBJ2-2,ATSVDSTNTGELF
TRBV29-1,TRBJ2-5,SVLTGEETQY
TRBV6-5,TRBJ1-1,ASSYQGGMNTEAF
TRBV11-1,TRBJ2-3,ASSPQGFPTDTQY
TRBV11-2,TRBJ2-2,ASSSYSTGRTGELF
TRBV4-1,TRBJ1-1,ASSRFQGGPEAF
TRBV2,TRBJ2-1,ASSEDRGRYNEQF
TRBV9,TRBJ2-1,ASSAGQGNEQF
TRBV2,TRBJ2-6,ASIRRGLAGAGANVLT
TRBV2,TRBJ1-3,ASRGDSGGGNTIY
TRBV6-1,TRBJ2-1,ASIPEPTQQF
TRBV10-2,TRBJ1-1,ASSEQGMNTEAF
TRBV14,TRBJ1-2,ASSQGDSTNYGYT
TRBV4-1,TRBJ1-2,ASSQEARQSYGYT
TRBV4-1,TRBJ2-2,ASSQGLAGGFEELF
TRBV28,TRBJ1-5,ASDRDWGPFESNQPQH
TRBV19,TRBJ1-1,ASSTLGQVKQAF
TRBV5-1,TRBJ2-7,ASSLDGTSRTSYEQY
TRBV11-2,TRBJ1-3,ASSPVRSAGNTIY
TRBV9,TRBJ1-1,ASSVTMNTEAF
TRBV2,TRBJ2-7,ASRETSGSYEQY
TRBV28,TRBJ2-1,ASSPRLTSGNYNEQF
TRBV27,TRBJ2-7,ASRPETSGAYEQY
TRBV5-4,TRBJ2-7,ASSFGTSGRAKYEQY
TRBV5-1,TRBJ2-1,ASSLGGTTLYNEQF
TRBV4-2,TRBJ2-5,ASSRSTGTGETQY
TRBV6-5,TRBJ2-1,ASKLAGNTHNEQF
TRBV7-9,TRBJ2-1,ASSFGGGEQF
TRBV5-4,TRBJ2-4,ASSRGTDLLGNIQY
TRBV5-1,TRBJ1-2,ASSLALDRAGGYT
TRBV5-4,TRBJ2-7,ASSPDRNPYEQY
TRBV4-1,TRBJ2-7,ASRQTGTNYEQY
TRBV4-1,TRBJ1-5,ASSQVADLNQPQH
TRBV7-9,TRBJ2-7,ASSYWDRGDEQY
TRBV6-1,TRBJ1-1,ASSPKVALNTEAF
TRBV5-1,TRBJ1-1,ASSLELLGYTEAF
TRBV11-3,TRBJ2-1,ASSLRSSGTYNEQF
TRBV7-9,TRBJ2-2,ASSLSSSGSGGELF
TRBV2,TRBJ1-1,ASRVDTGPTEAF
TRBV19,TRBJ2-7,ASSSPEGVSYEQY
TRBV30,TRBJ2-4,AWDPGTSGSQFKNIQY
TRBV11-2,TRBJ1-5,ASSTGYGGQPQH
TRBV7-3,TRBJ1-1,ASSIQGNTEAF
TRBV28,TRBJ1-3,ASTTGKSSGNTIY
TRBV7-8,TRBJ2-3,ASSLVSSGTPFRSTQY
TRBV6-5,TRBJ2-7,ASSSPGRGEQY
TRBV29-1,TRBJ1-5,SFTGEGNQPQH
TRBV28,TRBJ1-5,ASSRTGAAQGPQH
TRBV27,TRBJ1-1,ASSFHGTGSNTEAF
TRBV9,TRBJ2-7,ASSVGAGLESYEQY